This TCR beta chain was recovered during a study of graft-versus-host responses after intestinal transplantation. Study-level background: Each of the recipients got a multivisceral, liver-intestinal, or isolated intestinal transplant.

Data came from immunoSEQ multiplex PCR; TCRdb stores just in-frame clones and leaves some out. In the table there are some 9,600 clones, around 28% of which are singletons. Co-plated with 200,000 CFSE-labeled responder cells were 200,000 irradiated, violet-dye-labeled stimulator cells. The TCR comes from a human patient who received an intestinal transplant. The sample here was alloreactive CD8+ T cells from a mixed lymphocyte reaction culture, taken before intestinal transplant. Regarding subset: CFSE-low proliferating T cells sorted from approximately 6-day pre-transplant mixed lymphocyte reaction (GvH or HvG direction).

CDR3 sequence reads: CASSEMTGTKLFF. CDR3 sequence (DNA): TGTGCCAGCAGCGAAATGACAGGGACAAAACTGTTTTTT. This rearrangement joins TRBV9 to TRBJ1-4, with 7 bases matching TRBD1. Trimming removed 3 bases from V and 10 bases from J; junction bases left unmatched: 6. This CDR3 contains 13 residues. Germline V gene sequence: CDR1 SGDLS, CDR2 YYNGEE. Complete variable domain (other parts from reference TRBV9 and TRBJ1-4): DSGVTQTPKHLITATGQRVTLRCSPRSGDLSVYWYQQSLDQGLQFLIQYYNGEERAKGNILERFSAQQFPDLHSELNLSSLELGDSALYFCASSEMTGTKLFFGSGTQLSVL.